The next 3 T cell receptor beta chains were all read from a single sample in a study of CD8+ T cells in alopecia areata. Sample treatment: oral pan-JAK inhibitor, 5-10 mg twice daily. In each case, RNA was isolated and then reverse transcribed into cDNA as the sequencing template. The method was immunoSEQ multiplex PCR; TCRdb's version includes in-frame clones alone and lacks a portion of them. Among about 280,000 clones listed, 58% were seen once. Sequencing was performed on CD4+ T cells sorted from blood, taken at week 24, from a patient treated with tofacitinib. The source is a human donor with alopecia areata.

The chain carries TRBV28 and TRBJ2-5; D unresolved. Germline CDR1 MDHEN, CDR2 SYDVKM. The V end lost 6 bases, the J end lost 1 base, and 12 bases lay between the germline ends. The CDR3 is made up of 14 amino acids. The CDR3 here is CASSPVGTQETQYF. The CDR3 DNA reads TGTGCCAGCAGCCCAGTGGGTACCCAAGAGACCCAGTACTTC.

This clone was seen only a few times. Other DNA sequences from this sample encode an identical CDR3 as well. The genes are TRBV9 and TRBJ2-2, with a tentative D call TRBD2 (6 bases). Trimming pared 5 bases from V and 2 bases from J, leaving 13 bases between. The V gene's germline CDR1 is SGDLS and CDR2 YYNGEE. This CDR3 spans 15 amino acids. Here the CDR3 reads CASSSRTTNTGELFF. For the CDR3, the DNA is TGTGCCAGCAGTTCCCGGACTACTAACACCGGGGAGCTGTTTTTT.

The chain recombines TRBV4-1 with TRBJ2-1; the match to TRBD2 covers 11 bases. V shed 4 bases and J 8 bases; nucleotides not matched to a gene: 13. Per germline, CDR1 MGHRA and CDR2 YSYEKL. The length of the CDR3 is 17 residues. CDR3 sequence reads: CASSLSLAGGLSDEQFF. In DNA, the CDR3 is TGCGCCAGCAGCCTCTCATTAGCGGGGGGGCTTTCCGATGAGCAGTTCTTC.